Listed below are T cell receptor beta chains from one sample, sequenced in a study of tumor-infiltrating lymphocytes in localized non-small cell lung cancer. Profiling relied on immunoSEQ multiplex PCR, and the TCRdb table lists in-frame clones only, not all of them. The data contain 20,000 to 25,000 clones, about 80% of them singletons. The specimen sequenced was lung tumor tissue. The receptors originated from a human donor with non-small cell lung cancer. CDR3s include the opening cysteine and the closing phenylalanine or tryptophan. Each record gives: clone size, J gene, V gene, D gene, CDR3 length, CDR3 DNA, CDR3 protein. D genes are given only for firm matches. Expanded clones are given a class, and other clones once, few, many or no size at all.

few TRBJ1-2 TRBV27 . 15 TGTGCCAGCAGCAGCCGAGGGCTGTCTAACTATGGCTACACCTTC CASSSRGLSNYGYTF
. TRBJ2-3 TRBV6-6 . 13 TGTGCCAGCAGTTCCGGATCCACAGATACGCAGTATTTT CASSSGSTDTQYF
. TRBJ2-5 TRBV6-1 . 14 TGTGCCAGCAGAACGGGACTGATTCAAGAGACCCAGTACTTC CASRTGLIQETQYF
. TRBJ2-1 TRBV7-9 . 15 TGTGCCAGCAGCTCGTGGCGGGGCTCCTACAATGAGCAGTTCTTC CASSSWRGSYNEQFF
. TRBJ2-7 TRBV2 TRBD1 14 TGTGCCAGCAGCGTTCCAGGGACAGCAGCCGAGCAGTACTTC CASSVPGTAAEQYF
. TRBJ2-5 TRBV18 TRBD1 17 TGTGCCAGCTCACCAAACCAGGACAGGGGGTTCCGAGAGACCCAGTACTTC CASSPNQDRGFRETQYF
once TRBJ1-2 TRBV4-3 . 15 TGCGCCAGCAGCCCAGGGCGACAGTCCTTCTATGGCTACACCTTC CASSPGRQSFYGYTF
. TRBJ2-2 TRBV18 TRBD1 17 TGTGCCAGCTCACCACCGACAGGGGGCTATAGAACCGGGGAGCTGTTTTTT CASSPPTGGYRTGELFF
. TRBJ1-2 TRBV18 TRBD1 14 TGTGCCAGCTCACCACAGACAGGACAGGGTGGCTACACCTTC CASSPQTGQGGYTF
. TRBJ2-5 TRBV18 . 13 TGTGCCAGCTCACCAGTATTCCAAGAGACCCAGTACTTC CASSPVFQETQYF
. TRBJ2-1 TRBV5-1 TRBD2 16 TGCGCCAGCAGCTTGGTGGGGGCTAGCGGGAGCAATGAGCAGTTCTTC CASSLVGASGSNEQFF
. TRBJ2-3 TRBV6-1 TRBD2 18 TGTGCCAGCAGTGAAGTTCCCACTAGCGGGAGGGGCACAGATACGCAGTATTTT CASSEVPTSGRGTDTQYF
. TRBJ1-4 TRBV5-1 TRBD1 14 TGCGCCAGCAGCAGCTCCGGACAGGGCGAAAAACTGTTTTTT CASSSSGQGEKLFF
. TRBJ1-1 TRBV6-1 . 11 TGTGCCAGCAGTGGTCAAACTGAAGCTTTCTTT CASSGQTEAFF
. TRBJ1-4 TRBV5-4 . 15 TGTGCCAGCAGCTTGAAAAGCGGGCATGCGGAAAAACTGTTTTTT CASSLKSGHAEKLFF
few TRBJ2-7 TRBV2 . 11 TGTGCCAGCAGTGCTAGCTACGAGCAGTACTTC CASSASYEQYF
. TRBJ1-4 TRBV5-1 TRBD1 14 TGCGCCAGCAGCTCGGGACAGGGATCTGAAAAACTGTTTTTT CASSSGQGSEKLFF
. TRBJ2-1 TRBV6-5 TRBD2 13 TGTGCCAGCACGATGAGCGGGAGAGGAGAGCAGTTCTTC CASTMSGRGEQFF